These 21 T cell receptor beta chains were all obtained from the same sample, sequenced in a study of cytomegalovirus exposure and HLA in healthy donors. Primers included in the PCR were 60 Vbeta and 13 Jbeta primers. Method: immunoSEQ multiplex PCR; TCRdb's copy keeps in-frame clones and lacks some. This table has under 250,000 clones, around 86% appearing once. Source material: PBMCs. These receptors were taken from a woman aged 40 to 50 in good health and CMV-seronegative.

This clone was detected only once. The chain employs TRBV25-1 and TRBJ1-2; tentatively, D is TRBD1 (6 bases). Between the trimmed V and J ends, which lost 3 bases and 4 bases, there was a span of 12 bases. Looked up from germline, CDR1 is MGHDK and CDR2 is SYGVNS. The CDR3 length is 14 residues. In DNA form, the CDR3 reads TGTGCCAGCAGTGATGCCACAGGGACCTATGGCTACACCTTC. As protein: CASSDATGTYGYTF.

This clone showed up just once. The rearrangement links TRBV29-1 to TRBJ1-2; 10 nucleotides match TRBD1. V lost 5 bases and J lost 6; bases outside the gene matches: 3. The germline V gene has CDR1 SQVTM and CDR2 ANQGSEA. The CDR3 spans 12 residues. As DNA, the CDR3 is TGCAGCGTTTGGGACAGGGGCCATGGCTACACCTTC. Translation gives CSVWDRGHGYTF. Full variable domain (missing parts from reference TRBV29-1 and TRBJ1-2): SAVISQKPSRDICQRGTSLTIQCQVDSQVTMMFWYRQQPGQSLTLIATANQGSEATYESGFVIDKFPISRPNLTFSTLTVSNMSPEDSSIYLCSVWDRGHGYTFGSGTRLTVV.

The rearrangement joins TRBV5-6 to TRBJ1-2; 8 nucleotides agree with TRBD1. Germline CDR1 SGHDT, CDR2 YYEEEE. V lost 4 bases and J lost 4; bases outside the gene matches: 3. This CDR3 is 13 amino acids long. CDR3 sequence: CASSIDRGYGYTF. CDR3 coding DNA: TGTGCCAGCAGCATCGACAGGGGCTATGGCTACACCTTC.

This rearrangement joins TRBV11-3 to TRBJ2-1; the D gene is possibly TRBD2 (5 bases). Germline CDR1 and CDR2: SGHNT and YENEEA. The CDR3 consists of 15 residues. V was pared by 2 bases and J by 0 bases, with 8 bases between. Here the CDR3 DNA reads TGTGCCAGCAGCTTAAGTGGGAGCTCCTACAATGAGCAGTTCTTC. Protein product: CASSLSGSSYNEQFF.

This clone was observed a few times. V usage is TRBV5-1 and J usage is TRBJ2-7, with 9 bases aligning to TRBD1. CDR1 and CDR2 from the germline V gene are SGHRS and YFSETQ. V lost 0 bases, J lost 3 bases, and 4 bases stayed unmatched. CDR3 length: 15 amino acids. The CDR3 coding sequence is TGCGCCAGCAGCTTGGCGACAGGGGGGCTCTACGAGCAGTACTTC. It translates to CASSLATGGLYEQYF.

The chain joins TRBV5-6 to TRBJ2-3; 9 positions agree with TRBD1. Trimming removed 1 base from V and 10 bases from J; junction bases left unmatched: 10. The CDR3 consists of 15 residues. Looked up from germline, CDR1 is SGHDT and CDR2 is YYEEEE. In DNA, the CDR3 is TGTGCCAGCAGCTTGCGACTTTGGGACAGGGCCCCGCAGTATTTT. Protein product: CASSLRLWDRAPQYF.

The CDR3 coding sequence is TGTGCCAGCTTTTCTAACAATGAGCAGTTCTTC. Amino acids: CASFSNNEQFF. V and J are TRBV28 and TRBJ2-1; D unclear. Germline CDR1 and CDR2: MDHEN and SYDVKM. The CDR3 has 11 amino acids. V was trimmed by 8 bases and J by 5 bases, leaving 7 bases between them.

The V gene is TRBV6-5, the J gene TRBJ2-1; perhaps TRBD2 as D (5 bases). V dropped 0 bases and J dropped 5 bases, with 8 bases sitting between them. Germline V CDR1 and CDR2: MNHEY, SVGAGI. The CDR3 loop spans 14 amino acids. CDR3 nucleotides: TGTGCCAGCAGTTACTCCGACTACGACAATGAGCAGTTCTTC. Translated, it gives CASSYSDYDNEQFF.

The rearrangement uses TRBV30 and TRBJ2-7; 8 bases are shared with TRBD1. The CDR3 length is 15 residues. Trimming removed 1 base from V and 7 bases from J; junction bases left unmatched: 12. The germline V gene encodes CDR1 GTSNPN and CDR2 SVGIG (reference sequence). The CDR3 sequence is CAWSALDRVGSEQYF. CDR3 DNA sequence: TGTGCCTGGAGTGCCCTGGACAGGGTCGGATCAGAGCAGTACTTC.

The rearrangement uses TRBV28 and TRBJ2-5; 7 bases are a match to TRBD1. CDR1 and CDR2 from the germline V gene are MDHEN and SYDVKM. The CDR3 is 15 residues long. The junction had 8 bases not matched to a gene; V was cut back by 4 bases and J by 3 bases. The CDR3 here is CASSSPRDSEETQYF. CDR3 nucleotides: TGTGCCAGCAGTTCCCCCCGGGACAGTGAAGAGACCCAGTACTTC.

A few counts support this clone. The gene calls are TRBV2 and TRBJ1-1; 7 bases align to TRBD1. J was trimmed by 5 bases and V by 11 bases; bases with no gene match: 20. The CDR3 has 16 amino acids. From germline, CDR1 is SNHLY and CDR2 FYNNEI. The CDR3 nucleotides are TGTGCCCCCAAGGAAAAAAACAGGGGAGTAAGGACTGAAGCTTTCTTT. Its protein product is CAPKEKNRGVRTEAFF.

The genes are TRBV21-1 and TRBJ1-1. TRBV21-1 is a pseudogene. This CDR3 contains 15 residues. The CDR3 DNA reads TGTGCCAGCAGCAATGGAGAGATTGTGAACACTGAAGCTTTCTTT. It codes for CASSNGEIVNTEAFF.

The chain combines TRBV7-3 with TRBJ2-1, with D perhaps TRBD2 (6 bases). Germline CDR1 SGHTA, CDR2 FQGTGA. V lost 1 base, J lost 0 bases, and 13 bases lay in between. The CDR3 consists of 17 residues. The CDR3 DNA reads as TGTGCCAGCAGCTTAAGTCTAGCGCAGAGCTCCTACAATGAGCAGTTCTTC. Translated, it gives CASSLSLAQSSYNEQFF.

The chain employs TRBV10-1 and TRBJ2-1, with 7 nucleotides matching TRBD2. The CDR3 is made up of 16 amino acids. Germline assignment: CDR1 WNHNN and CDR2 SYGVQD (reference sequence). Trimming took 3 bases from V and 7 from J; bases not matched to a gene: 12. This CDR3 reads CASSDLRGRAENEQFF. The CDR3 coding sequence is TGCGCCAGCAGTGACCTCCGGGGGAGGGCAGAGAATGAGCAGTTCTTC.

This clone showed up just once. This chain links TRBV4-1 with TRBJ2-3; TRBD2 is a possible D gene (5 bases). Trimming cost V 2 bases and J 0 bases, with 9 bases left between them. The CDR3 loop spans 15 amino acids. Germline lookup yields CDR1 MGHRA and CDR2 YSYEKL. CDR3 in DNA: TGCGCCAGCAGCCAATTCAGCGGTAGCACAGATACGCAGTATTTT. Protein: CASSQFSGSTDTQYF.

The chain couples TRBV28 to TRBJ1-2, with TRBD1 matching over 7 bases. The CDR3 extends over 14 amino acids. Germline CDR1 reads MDHEN; CDR2 reads SYDVKM. V shed 6 bases, J shed 3 bases, and the junction held 7 bases outside the gene matches. CDR3 DNA sequence: TGTGCCAGCAGCCTTATGACAGGGTACTATGGCTACACCTTC. Residues: CASSLMTGYYGYTF.

The V gene is TRBV27, the J gene TRBJ2-5; a possible D gene is TRBD2 (6 bases). Germline CDR1 is MNHEY and CDR2 is SMNVEV (reference sequence). The germline V and J ends were trimmed by 4 bases and 9 bases, with 18 bases remaining between them. CDR3 size: 14 residues. CDR3 sequence reads: CASSSGRQTLAQYF. CDR3 sequence (DNA): TGTGCCAGCAGTTCCGGGAGACAAACTCTCGCCCAGTACTTC.

The chain joins TRBV4-2 to TRBJ2-7; 7 bases map to TRBD1. The CDR3 totals 15 residues. The germline gives CDR1 LGHNA, CDR2 YNFKEQ. The ends lost 0 bases at V and 0 bases at J; junction bases unmatched: 2. The CDR3 bases are TGTGCCAGCAGCCAAGATCCAGGGGGCTCCTACGAGCAGTACTTC. Translation gives CASSQDPGGSYEQYF.

V and J are TRBV18 and TRBJ1-2; the D gene is possibly TRBD1 (6 bases). The germline gives CDR1 KGHSH, CDR2 LQKENI. The CDR3 covers 15 residues. Trimming took off 3 bases at V and 0 bases at J, with 11 bases between the two ends. DNA for the CDR3: TGTGCCAGCTCACCCCGGGACACTACTAACTATGGCTACACCTTC. This codes for CASSPRDTTNYGYTF. Full variable domain (missing parts from reference TRBV18 and TRBJ1-2): NAGVMQNPRHLVRRRGQEARLRCSPMKGHSHVYWYRQLPEEGLKFMVYLQKENIIDESGMPKERFSAEFPKEGPSILRIQQVVRGDSAAYFCASSPRDTTNYGYTFGSGTRLTVV.

The chain combines TRBV5-6 with TRBJ1-4; D is ambiguous. CDR3 length: 16 amino acids. Trimming took off 3 bases at V and 4 bases at J, with 16 bases between the two ends. The germline CDR1 and CDR2 sequences are SGHDT and YYEEEE. This CDR3 reads CASSSGFGRRNEKLFF. Here the CDR3 DNA reads TGTGCCAGCAGCTCCGGTTTCGGCAGGCGTAATGAAAAACTGTTTTTT.

V is TRBV28 and J is TRBJ2-3, with 12 bases that match TRBD2. This CDR3 comprises 14 residues. Germline trimming cut 7 bases from V and 3 bases from J; bases unmatched to any gene: 2. The germline V gene has CDR1 MDHEN and CDR2 SYDVKM. This chain's CDR3 is CASITSGRTDTQYF. The CDR3 DNA follows: TGTGCCAGCATTACTAGCGGGAGGACAGATACGCAGTATTTT.